Only one count was recorded for the clone carrying this TCR beta chain. Its antigen is not identified. 13 Jbeta primers and 60 Vbeta primers were used for the PCR. The protocol was immunoSEQ multiplex PCR, while the TCRdb copy is restricted to in-frame clones and leaves out a portion. The profile covers some 150,000 clones, with roughly 68% appearing a single time and 4% to 5.5% taken by the ten largest. The data derive from a study of cytomegalovirus exposure and HLA in healthy donors. Notes on the study in general: Across donors, most TCRs were seen rarely, yet some public ones were widespread.

This CDR3 has 13 residues. With 0 bases removed from V and 0 bases from J, the gap between germline ends came to 4 bases. CDR1 is SGDLS and CDR2 is YYNGEE in the germline V gene. The specimen was PBMCs. This receptor was obtained from a man between 60 and 75 years old in good health and CMV-seronegative. V and J are TRBV9 and TRBJ2-7; no firm D call. The CDR3 bases are TGTGCCAGCAGCGTAGGGAGCTCCTACGAGCAGTACTTC. Translating gives CASSVGSSYEQYF.